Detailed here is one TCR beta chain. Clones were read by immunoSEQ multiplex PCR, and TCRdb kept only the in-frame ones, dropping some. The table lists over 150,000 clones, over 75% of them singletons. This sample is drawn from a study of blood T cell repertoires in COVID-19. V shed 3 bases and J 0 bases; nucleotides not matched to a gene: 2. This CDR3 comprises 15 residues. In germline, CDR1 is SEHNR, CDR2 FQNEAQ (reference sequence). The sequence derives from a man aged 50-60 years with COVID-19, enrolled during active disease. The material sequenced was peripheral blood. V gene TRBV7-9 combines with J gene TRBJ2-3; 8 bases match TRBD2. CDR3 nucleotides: TGTGCCAGCAGCTTTACTAGCGGCAGCACAGATACGCAGTATTTT. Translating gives CASSFTSGSTDTQYF.